A single TCR beta chain is shown here with its context. A clone one base away is much larger, so this may be a read error. One entry per CDR3 protein, called by TCRdb with MiXCR from the RT-PCR reads. The sample holds more than 550,000 distinct CDR3 sequences, 13% to 15% seen once. Input material: memory CD4+ T cells from blood. The sequence came from a female donor in good health, serving as a healthy control.

The CDR3 bases are TGTGCCAGCAGTTTAGGGTACGAAAGGGGAGCTTTCTTT. Translating gives CASSLGYERGAFF. The rearrangement links TRBV12-3 or TRBV12-4 to TRBJ1-1; possible D gene TRBD1, 5 bases. V was cut by 1 base and J by 10 bases, with 13 bases left in between. This CDR3 is 13 amino acids long.